Reported below is one T cell receptor beta chain. With 60 Vbeta and 13 Jbeta primers, the PCR was carried out. TCRdb keeps only in-frame clones here, not all; method: immunoSEQ multiplex PCR. The table has roughly 200,000 clones, 75% to 85% seen once; the top ten hold less than 2.5%. These data belong to a study of cytomegalovirus exposure and HLA in healthy donors. The overall study: There were 100 million to 120 million unique TCR beta sequences, drawn from about 200 million T cells, in an earlier analysis.

Germline V gene lookup returns CDR1 MGHRA and CDR2 YSYEKL. After removal of 0 bases from V and 4 bases from J, the junction contained 5 bases not matched to a gene. This CDR3 comprises 15 residues. The genes are TRBV4-1 and TRBJ2-5; 7 nucleotides match TRBD1. The sample comprised PBMCs. This clonotype was sampled from a woman aged 45 to 65 in good health and CMV-seronegative. CDR3 protein: CASSQDIPGGETQYF. As DNA, the CDR3 is TGCGCCAGCAGCCAAGATATCCCAGGGGGAGAGACCCAGTACTTC.